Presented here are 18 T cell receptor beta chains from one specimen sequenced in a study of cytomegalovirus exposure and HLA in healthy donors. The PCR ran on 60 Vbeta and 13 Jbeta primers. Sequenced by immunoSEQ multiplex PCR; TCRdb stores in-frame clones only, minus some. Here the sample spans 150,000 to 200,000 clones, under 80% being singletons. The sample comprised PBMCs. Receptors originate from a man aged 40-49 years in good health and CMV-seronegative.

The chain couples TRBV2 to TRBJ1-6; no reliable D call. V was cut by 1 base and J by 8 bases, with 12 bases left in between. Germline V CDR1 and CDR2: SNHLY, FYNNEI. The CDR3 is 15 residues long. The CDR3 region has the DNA TGTGCCAGCAGTGAAGTAAAGCAACGGGATTCACCCCTCCACTTT. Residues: CASSEVKQRDSPLHF.

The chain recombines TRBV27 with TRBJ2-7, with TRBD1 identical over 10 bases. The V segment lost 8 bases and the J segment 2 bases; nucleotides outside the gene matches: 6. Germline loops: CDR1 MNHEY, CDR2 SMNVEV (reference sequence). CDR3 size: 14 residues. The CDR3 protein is CASPGTGETYEQYF. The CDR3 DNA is TGTGCCAGCCCCGGGACAGGGGAAACCTACGAGCAGTACTTC.

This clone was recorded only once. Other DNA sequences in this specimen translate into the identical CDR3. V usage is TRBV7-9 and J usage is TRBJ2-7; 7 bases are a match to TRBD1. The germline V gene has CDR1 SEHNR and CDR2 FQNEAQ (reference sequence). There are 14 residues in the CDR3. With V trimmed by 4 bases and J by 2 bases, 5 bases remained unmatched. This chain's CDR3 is CASSYRDRPYEQYF. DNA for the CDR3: TGTGCCAGCAGCTACCGGGACAGACCCTACGAGCAGTACTTC. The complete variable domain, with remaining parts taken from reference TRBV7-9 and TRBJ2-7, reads DTGVSQNPRHKITKRGQNVTFRCDPISEHNRLYWYRQTLGQGPEFLTYFQNEAQLEKSRLLSDRFSAERPKGSFSTLEIQRTEQGDSAMYLCASSYRDRPYEQYFGPGTRLTVT.

This CDR3 reads CASSLSWAGLADTQYF. CDR3 DNA: TGTGCCAGCAGTTTATCGTGGGCAGGGTTGGCAGATACGCAGTATTTT. The V call is TRBV27, the J call TRBJ2-3, with D possibly matching TRBD1 (5 bases). Trimming took off 0 bases at V and 4 bases at J, with 14 bases between the two ends. Germline V gene sequence: CDR1 MNHEY, CDR2 SMNVEV (reference sequence). The CDR3 totals 16 residues.

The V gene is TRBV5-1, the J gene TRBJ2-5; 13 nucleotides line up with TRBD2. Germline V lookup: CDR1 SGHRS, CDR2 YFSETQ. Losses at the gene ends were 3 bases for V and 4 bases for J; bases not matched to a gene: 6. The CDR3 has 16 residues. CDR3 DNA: TGCGCCAGCAGCTCCACTAGCGGGGGGGCCGGAGAGACCCAGTACTTC. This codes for CASSSTSGGAGETQYF.

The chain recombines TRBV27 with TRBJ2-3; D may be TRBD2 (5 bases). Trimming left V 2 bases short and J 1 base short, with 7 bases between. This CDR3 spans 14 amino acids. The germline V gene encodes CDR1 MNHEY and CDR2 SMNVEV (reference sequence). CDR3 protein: CASSLGSRTDTQYF. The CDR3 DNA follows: TGTGCCAGCAGTTTAGGGAGCCGCACAGATACGCAGTATTTT.

Written as DNA, the CDR3 is TGCGCCAGCAGACAGCCAGGGGCGGGCACCGGGGAGCTGTTTTTT. Its protein is CASRQPGAGTGELFF. The chain uses TRBV5-1 and TRBJ2-2; a possible D gene is TRBD1 (6 bases). The germline V and J ends were trimmed by 5 bases and 4 bases, with 15 bases remaining between them. Germline values: CDR1 SGHRS, CDR2 YFSETQ. The CDR3 sequence is 15 residues long.

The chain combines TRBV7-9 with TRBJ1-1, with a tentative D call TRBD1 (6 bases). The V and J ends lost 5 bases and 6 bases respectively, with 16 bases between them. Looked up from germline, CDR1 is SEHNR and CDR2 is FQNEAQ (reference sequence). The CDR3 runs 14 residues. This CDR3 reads CASSPQGFNAEAFF. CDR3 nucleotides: TGTGCCAGCAGCCCTCAGGGGTTTAACGCTGAAGCTTTCTTT.

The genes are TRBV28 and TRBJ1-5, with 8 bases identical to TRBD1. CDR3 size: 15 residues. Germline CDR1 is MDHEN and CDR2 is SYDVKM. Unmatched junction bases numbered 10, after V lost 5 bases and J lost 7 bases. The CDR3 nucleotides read TGTGCCAGCAGTCCCGGGACAGGTGAAACCCAGCCCCAGCATTTT. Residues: CASSPGTGETQPQHF. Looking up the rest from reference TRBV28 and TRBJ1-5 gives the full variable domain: DVKVTQSSRYLVKRTGEKVFLECVQDMDHENMFWYRQDPGLGLRLIYFSYDVKMKEKGDIPEGYSVSREKKERFSLILESASTNQTSMYLCASSPGTGETQPQHFGDGTRLSIL.

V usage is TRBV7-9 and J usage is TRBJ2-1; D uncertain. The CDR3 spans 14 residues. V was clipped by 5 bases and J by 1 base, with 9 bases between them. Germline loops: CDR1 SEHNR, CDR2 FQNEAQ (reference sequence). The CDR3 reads CASSKEISYNEQFF. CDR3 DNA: TGTGCCAGCAGCAAGGAGATTTCCTACAATGAGCAGTTCTTC.

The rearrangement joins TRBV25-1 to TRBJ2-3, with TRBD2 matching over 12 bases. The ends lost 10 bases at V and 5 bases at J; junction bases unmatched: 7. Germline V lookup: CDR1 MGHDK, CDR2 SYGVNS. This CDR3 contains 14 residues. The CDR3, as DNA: TGTGCCACCGGGACTAGCGGGCCCGAAGATACGCAGTATTTT. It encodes CATGTSGPEDTQYF.

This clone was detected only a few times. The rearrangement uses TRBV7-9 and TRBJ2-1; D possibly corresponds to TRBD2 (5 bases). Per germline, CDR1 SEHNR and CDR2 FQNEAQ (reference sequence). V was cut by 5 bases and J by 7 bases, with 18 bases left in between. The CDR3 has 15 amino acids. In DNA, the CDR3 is TGTGCCAGCAGCCCCCCTAGCCGGACGGAGAATGAGCAGTTCTTC. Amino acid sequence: CASSPPSRTENEQFF. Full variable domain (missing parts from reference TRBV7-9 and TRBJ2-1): DTGVSQNPRHKITKRGQNVTFRCDPISEHNRLYWYRQTLGQGPEFLTYFQNEAQLEKSRLLSDRFSAERPKGSFSTLEIQRTEQGDSAMYLCASSPPSRTENEQFFGPGTRLTVL.

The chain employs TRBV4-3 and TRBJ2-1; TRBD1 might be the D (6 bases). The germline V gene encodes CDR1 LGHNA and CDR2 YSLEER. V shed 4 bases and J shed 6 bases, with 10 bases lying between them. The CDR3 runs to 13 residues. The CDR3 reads CASSLDRSNEQFF. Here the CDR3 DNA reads TGCGCCAGCAGCCTGGACAGATCCAATGAGCAGTTCTTC.

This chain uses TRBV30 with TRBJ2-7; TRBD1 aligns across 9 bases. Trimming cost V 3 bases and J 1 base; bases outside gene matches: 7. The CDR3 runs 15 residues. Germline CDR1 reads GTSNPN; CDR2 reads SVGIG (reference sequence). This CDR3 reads CAWRTTGTGSYEQYF. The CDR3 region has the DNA TGTGCCTGGAGGACTACCGGGACAGGGTCCTACGAGCAGTACTTC.

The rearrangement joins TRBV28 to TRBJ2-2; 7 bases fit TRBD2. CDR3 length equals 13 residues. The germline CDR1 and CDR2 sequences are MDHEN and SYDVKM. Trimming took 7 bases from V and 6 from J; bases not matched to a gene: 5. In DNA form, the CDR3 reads TGTGCCAGCAAGAGGGGAGGGGCCGGGGAGCTGTTTTTT. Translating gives CASKRGGAGELFF.

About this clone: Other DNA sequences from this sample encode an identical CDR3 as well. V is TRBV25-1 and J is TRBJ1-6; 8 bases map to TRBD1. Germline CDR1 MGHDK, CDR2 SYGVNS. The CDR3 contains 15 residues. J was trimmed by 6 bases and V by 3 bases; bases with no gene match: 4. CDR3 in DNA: TGTGCCAGCAGTGAGGCAGGGGGCGTTAATTCACCCCTCCACTTT. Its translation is CASSEAGGVNSPLHF.

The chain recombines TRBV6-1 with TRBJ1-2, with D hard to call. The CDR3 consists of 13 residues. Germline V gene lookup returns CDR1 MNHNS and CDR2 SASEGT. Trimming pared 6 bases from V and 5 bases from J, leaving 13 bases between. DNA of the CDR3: TGTGCCAGCAGGGAACGCGGGTCTTATGGCTACACCTTC. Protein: CASRERGSYGYTF.

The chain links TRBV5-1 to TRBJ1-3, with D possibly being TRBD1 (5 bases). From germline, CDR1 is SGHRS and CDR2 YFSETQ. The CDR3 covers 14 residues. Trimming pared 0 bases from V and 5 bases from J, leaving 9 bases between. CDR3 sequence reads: CASSLAGNRNTIYF. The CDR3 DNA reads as TGCGCCAGCAGCTTGGCAGGGAACAGAAACACCATATATTTT.